This T cell receptor (beta chain) was obtained from a study of molecular identifiers for immune sequencing clone quantification (dated by TCRdb to 2016 to 2019). Notes on the research overall: For a replicate experiment, RNA from roughly 20,000 or 100,000 naive CD8 T cells was divided into five aliquots, of which four were sequenced. CD8 T cells were used in a methods study to benchmark molecular-identifier clustering-based TCR repertoire sequencing (MIDCIRS) and TCR RNA copy counting. On the study overall, not on this receptor specifically: Clones above 20 RNA copies held over 97% of molecules in CMV-specific effector cells but under 1% in naive cells. Spiked-in Jurkat TCR RNA (approximately 10 copies' worth), which is not part of the donor repertoire, was contained in the naive libraries. Highly expanded clone sizes could be underestimated if identical TCR molecules share a barcode. When barcode sub-clustering was omitted, TCR diversity was inflated by chimeric consensus sequences, with chimeras reaching as high as 47%. Modeling gave about 3.2 recovered TCR RNA copies per cell versus around 10 by digital PCR, implying around 30% capture efficiency. A single cell's worth of spiked-in Jurkat TCR RNA was reported detectable even among under 1.1 million naive CD8 T cells.

V is reduced by 0 bases and J by 6 bases, leaving a spacing of 15 bases between them. The germline V gene encodes CDR1 LGHNA and CDR2 YSLEER. The CDR3, from cysteine to phenylalanine, totals 16 residues. Only CDR3 DNA remains: 48 bases, in frame from the first base. This clonotype was counted ten times or more. Its antigen target is currently unknown. Per-base qualities were not stored, and no clone one base away is much larger. The library was generated by PCR. The listed sequencing device is Illumina HiSeq 4000. Bulk TCR libraries were prepared as previously described, using TCR primers listed in Table S5. Purification of total RNA was performed with the Qiagen AllPrep DNA/RNA kit. Reads from multiple sequencing runs of the same library were pooled before analysis. On the authors' methods: Reads were retained only if the reads had an exact TCR constant sequence, and the retained reads were trimmed to 150 nt and grouped according to their 12-nt molecular barcodes. Within each barcode group, reads were sub-clustered at a 15% Levenshtein threshold, and quality-weighted consensus sequences were built per RNA molecule. Non-functional sequences were discarded, and so were lower-count sequences lying one edit away from another sequence. Based on a fit of two negative binomial distributions, barcode sub-clusters having less than 20% of the maximum read count were discarded. TCRdb handled the public reads itself, with Q25 trimming in fastp and clone calling in MiXCR, and kept productive beta chains. Rows with one shared CDR3 protein collapse into an entry with the most common genes and DNA. None of the V and J calls come from the authors' own analysis; TCRdb made them. Present in this sample are about 640,000 distinct CDR3 sequences, 15% to 20% of which were seen just once. The ten most abundant clones make up roughly 0.9% of the sample.

Libraries of naive CD8 T cells were generated from about 21,000 to 970,000 sorted cells, with 10%, 30% or 50% of the purified RNA used. Naive CD8 T cells were FACS-sorted as CD8+CD4-CCR7+CD45RA+ on a BD FACSAria II into RLT Plus buffer. Ten to eleven TCR copies' worth of Jurkat RNA were spiked into about 20,000-1,100,000 naive CD8 T cell samples to test detection sensitivity. CD8 T cells were enriched with RosetteSep CD8+ T Cell Enrichment Cocktail and Ficoll-Paque, followed by ACK red cell lysis. The source material was naive CD8+ T cells from blood, with Jurkat cell RNA spiked in. In light of the paper, this sample's cell subset or site label describes: FACS-sorted CD8+CD4-CCR7+CD45RA+ naive T cells. The sequence links TRBV4-3 to TRBJ1-3; there is no confident call for the D gene. This TCR was recovered from a human donor in good health. Some libraries in this study had Jurkat cell RNA spiked in. The CDR3 is CASSQDFQGLANTIYF. The DNA reads TGCGCCAGCAGCCAAGATTTCCAAGGGTTGGCAAACACCATATATTTT.